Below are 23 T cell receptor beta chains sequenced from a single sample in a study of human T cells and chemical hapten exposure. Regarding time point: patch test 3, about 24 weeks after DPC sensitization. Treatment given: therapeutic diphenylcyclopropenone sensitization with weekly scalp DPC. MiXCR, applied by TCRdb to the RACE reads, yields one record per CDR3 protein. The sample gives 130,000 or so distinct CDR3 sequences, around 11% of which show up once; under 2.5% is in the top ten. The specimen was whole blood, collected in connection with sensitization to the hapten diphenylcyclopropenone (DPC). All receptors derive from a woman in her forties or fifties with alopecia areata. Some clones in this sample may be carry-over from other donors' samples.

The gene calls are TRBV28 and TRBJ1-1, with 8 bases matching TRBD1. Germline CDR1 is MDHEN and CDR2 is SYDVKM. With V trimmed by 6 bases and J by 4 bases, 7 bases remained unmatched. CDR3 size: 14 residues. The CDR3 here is CASRSQGEVTEAFF. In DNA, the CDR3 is TGTGCCAGCAGGTCACAGGGGGAGGTCACTGAAGCTTTCTTT.

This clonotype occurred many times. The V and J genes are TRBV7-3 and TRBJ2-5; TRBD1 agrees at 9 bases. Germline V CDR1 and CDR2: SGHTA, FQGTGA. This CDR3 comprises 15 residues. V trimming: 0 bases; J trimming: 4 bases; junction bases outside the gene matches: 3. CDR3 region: CASSLTGQGLETQYF. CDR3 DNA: TGTGCCAGCAGCTTAACGGGACAGGGACTAGAGACCCAGTACTTC.

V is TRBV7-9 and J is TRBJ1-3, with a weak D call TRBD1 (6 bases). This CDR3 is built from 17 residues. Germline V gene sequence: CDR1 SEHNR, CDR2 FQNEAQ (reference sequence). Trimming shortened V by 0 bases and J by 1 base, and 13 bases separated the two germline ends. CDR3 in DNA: TGTGCCAGCAGCTTAGCGTGGCAGGGGACGTCTGGAAACACCATATATTTT. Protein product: CASSLAWQGTSGNTIYF.

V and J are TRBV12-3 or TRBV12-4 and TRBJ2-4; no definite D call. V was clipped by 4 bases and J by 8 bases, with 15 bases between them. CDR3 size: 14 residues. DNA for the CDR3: TGTGCCAGCAGTTCAAAGACGGAGAGTGACATTCAGTACTTC. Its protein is CASSSKTESDIQYF.

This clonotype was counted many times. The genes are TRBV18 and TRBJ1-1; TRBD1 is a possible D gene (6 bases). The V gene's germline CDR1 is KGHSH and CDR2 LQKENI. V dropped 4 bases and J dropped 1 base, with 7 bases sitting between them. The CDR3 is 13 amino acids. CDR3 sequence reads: CASSLDRNTEAFF. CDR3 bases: TGTGCCAGCTCACTGGACAGGAACACTGAAGCTTTCTTT. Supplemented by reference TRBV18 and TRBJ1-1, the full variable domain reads NAGVMQNPRHLVRRRGQEARLRCSPMKGHSHVYWYRQLPEEGLKFMVYLQKENIIDESGMPKERFSAEFPKEGPSILRIQQVVRGDSAAYFCASSLDRNTEAFFGQGTRLTVV.

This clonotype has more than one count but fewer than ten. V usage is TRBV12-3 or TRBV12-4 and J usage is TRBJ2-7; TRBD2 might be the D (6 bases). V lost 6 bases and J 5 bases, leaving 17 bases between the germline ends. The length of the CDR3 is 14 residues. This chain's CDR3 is CASSSLGGLDEQYF. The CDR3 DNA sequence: TGTGCCAGCAGCTCCCTGGGGGGATTGGACGAGCAGTACTTC.

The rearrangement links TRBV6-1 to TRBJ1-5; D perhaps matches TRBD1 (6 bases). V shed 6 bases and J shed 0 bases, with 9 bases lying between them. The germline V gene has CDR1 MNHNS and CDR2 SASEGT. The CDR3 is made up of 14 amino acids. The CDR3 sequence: CASRQGISNQPQHF. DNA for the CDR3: TGTGCCAGCAGGCAGGGGATTAGCAATCAGCCCCAGCATTTT.

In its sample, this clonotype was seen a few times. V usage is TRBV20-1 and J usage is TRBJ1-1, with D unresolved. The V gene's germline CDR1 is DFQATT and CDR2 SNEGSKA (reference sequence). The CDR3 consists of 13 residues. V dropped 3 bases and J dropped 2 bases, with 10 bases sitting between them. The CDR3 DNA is TGCAGTGCTAGCGGGAGCTTAAACACTGAAGCTTTCTTT. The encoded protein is CSASGSLNTEAFF.

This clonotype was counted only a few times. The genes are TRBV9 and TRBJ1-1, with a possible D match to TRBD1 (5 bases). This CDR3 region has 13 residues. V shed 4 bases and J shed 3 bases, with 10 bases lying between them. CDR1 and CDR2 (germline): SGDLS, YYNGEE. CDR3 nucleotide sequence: TGTGCCAGCAGCTCTCAGGGTTACACTGAAGCTTTCTTT. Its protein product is CASSSQGYTEAFF.

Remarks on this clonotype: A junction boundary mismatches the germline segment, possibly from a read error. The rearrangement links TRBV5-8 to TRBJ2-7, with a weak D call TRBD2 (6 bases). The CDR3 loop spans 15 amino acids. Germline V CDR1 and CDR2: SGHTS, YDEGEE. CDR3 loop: CASGLARTNFYEQYF. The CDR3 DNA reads TGTGCCAGCGGCTTGGCCCGGACTAACTTTTACGAGCAGTACTTC.

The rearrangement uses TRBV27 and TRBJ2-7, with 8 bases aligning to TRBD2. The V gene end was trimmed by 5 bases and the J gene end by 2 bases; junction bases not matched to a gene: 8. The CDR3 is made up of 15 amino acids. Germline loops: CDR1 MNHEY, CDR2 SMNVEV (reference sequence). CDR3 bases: TGTGCCAGCAGTCACCAGCGGGGGTCTACCTACGAGCAGTACTTC. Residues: CASSHQRGSTYEQYF.

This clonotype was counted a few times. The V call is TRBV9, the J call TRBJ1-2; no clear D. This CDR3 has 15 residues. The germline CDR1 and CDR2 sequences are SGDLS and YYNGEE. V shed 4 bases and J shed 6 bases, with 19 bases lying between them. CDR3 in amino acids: CASSQTQVPRHGYTF. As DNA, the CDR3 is TGTGCCAGCAGCCAGACCCAGGTACCAAGGCATGGCTACACCTTC.

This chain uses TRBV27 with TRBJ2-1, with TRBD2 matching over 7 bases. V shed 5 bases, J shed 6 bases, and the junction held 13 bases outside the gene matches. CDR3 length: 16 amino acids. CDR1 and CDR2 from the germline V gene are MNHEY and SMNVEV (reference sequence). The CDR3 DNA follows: TGTGCCAGCAGTGGTCGGGCCCGTGGCGGGGGCAATGAGCAGTTCTTC. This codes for CASSGRARGGGNEQFF.

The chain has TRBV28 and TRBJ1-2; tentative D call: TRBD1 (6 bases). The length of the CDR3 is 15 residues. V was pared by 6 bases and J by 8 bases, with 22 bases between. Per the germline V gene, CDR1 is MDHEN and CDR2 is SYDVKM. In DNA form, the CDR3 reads TGTGCCAGCAGCCCTGGACAGTTTGGCCCCCGAGGCTACACCTTC. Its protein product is CASSPGQFGPRGYTF.

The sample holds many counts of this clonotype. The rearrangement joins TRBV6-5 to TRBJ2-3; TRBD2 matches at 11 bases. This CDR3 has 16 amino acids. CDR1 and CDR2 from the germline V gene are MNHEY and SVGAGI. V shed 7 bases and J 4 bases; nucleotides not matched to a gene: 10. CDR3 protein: CASTPRLAGGADTQYF. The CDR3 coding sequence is TGTGCCAGCACGCCAAGGCTAGCGGGAGGTGCAGATACGCAGTATTTT.

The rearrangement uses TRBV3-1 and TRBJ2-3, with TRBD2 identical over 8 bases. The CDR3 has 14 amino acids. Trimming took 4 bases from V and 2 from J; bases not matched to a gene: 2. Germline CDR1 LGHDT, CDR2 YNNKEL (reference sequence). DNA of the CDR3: TGTGCCAGCAGCCTTAGCGGGGACACAGATACGCAGTATTTT. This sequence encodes CASSLSGDTDTQYF.

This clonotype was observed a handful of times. The DNA of the CDR3 is TGCAGCGTTGAAAAAACGGATGGTGGCCAGGCAAACACCGGGGAGCTGTTTTTT. This translates into CSVEKTDGGQANTGELFF. V gene TRBV29-1 combines with J gene TRBJ2-2, with D uncertain. This CDR3 contains 18 residues. Trimming took 2 bases from V and 2 from J, leaving 21 bases between them. Germline CDR1 SQVTM, CDR2 ANQGSEA.

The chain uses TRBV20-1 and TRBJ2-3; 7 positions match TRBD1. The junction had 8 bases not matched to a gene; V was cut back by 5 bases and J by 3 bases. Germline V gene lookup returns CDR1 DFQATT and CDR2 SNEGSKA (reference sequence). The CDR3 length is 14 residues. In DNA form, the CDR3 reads TGCAGTGCTCCCGTAGGGGGCGCGACAGATACGCAGTATTTT. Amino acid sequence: CSAPVGGATDTQYF.

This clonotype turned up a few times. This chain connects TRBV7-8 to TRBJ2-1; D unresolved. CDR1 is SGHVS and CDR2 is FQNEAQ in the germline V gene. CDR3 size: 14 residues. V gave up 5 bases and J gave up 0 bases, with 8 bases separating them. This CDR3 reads CASSPRASYNEQFF. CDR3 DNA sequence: TGTGCCAGCAGCCCTCGGGCCTCCTACAATGAGCAGTTCTTC.

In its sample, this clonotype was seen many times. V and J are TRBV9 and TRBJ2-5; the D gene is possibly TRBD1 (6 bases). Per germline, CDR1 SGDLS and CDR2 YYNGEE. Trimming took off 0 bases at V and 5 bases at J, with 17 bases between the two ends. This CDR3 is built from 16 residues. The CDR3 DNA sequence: TGTGCCAGCAGCGTAGAATGGGCAGGGGCTATGGAGACCCAGTACTTC. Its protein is CASSVEWAGAMETQYF. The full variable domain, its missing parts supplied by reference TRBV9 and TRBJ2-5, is DSGVTQTPKHLITATGQRVTLRCSPRSGDLSVYWYQQSLDQGLQFLIQYYNGEERAKGNILERFSAQQFPDLHSELNLSSLELGDSALYFCASSVEWAGAMETQYFGPGTRLLVL.

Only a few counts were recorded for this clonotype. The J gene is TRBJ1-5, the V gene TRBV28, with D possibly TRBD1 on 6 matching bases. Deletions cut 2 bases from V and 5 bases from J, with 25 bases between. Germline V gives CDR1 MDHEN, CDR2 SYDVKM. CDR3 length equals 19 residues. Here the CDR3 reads CASSLADPLERGADQPQHF. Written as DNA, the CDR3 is TGTGCCAGCAGTTTAGCGGATCCCCTCGAAAGGGGGGCCGATCAGCCCCAGCATTTT.

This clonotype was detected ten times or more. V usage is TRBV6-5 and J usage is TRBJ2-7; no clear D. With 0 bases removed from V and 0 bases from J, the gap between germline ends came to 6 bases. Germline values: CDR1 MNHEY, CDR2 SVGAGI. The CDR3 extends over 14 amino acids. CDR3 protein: CASSYSYSSYEQYF. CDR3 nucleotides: TGTGCCAGCAGTTACTCATACAGCTCCTACGAGCAGTACTTC.

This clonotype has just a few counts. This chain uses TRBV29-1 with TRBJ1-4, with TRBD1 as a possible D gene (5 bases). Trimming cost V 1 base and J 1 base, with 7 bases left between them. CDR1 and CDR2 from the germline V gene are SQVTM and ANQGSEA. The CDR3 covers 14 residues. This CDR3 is CSVEAQGTNEKLFF. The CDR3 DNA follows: TGCAGCGTTGAAGCGCAGGGAACTAATGAAAAACTGTTTTTT. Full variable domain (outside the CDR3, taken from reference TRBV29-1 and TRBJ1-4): SAVISQKPSRDICQRGTSLTIQCQVDSQVTMMFWYRQQPGQSLTLIATANQGSEATYESGFVIDKFPISRPNLTFSTLTVSNMSPEDSSIYLCSVEAQGTNEKLFFGSGTQLSVL.